This TCR beta chain was recorded in a study of cytomegalovirus exposure and HLA in healthy donors. PCR was performed using 60 Vbeta and 13 Jbeta primers. Here immunoSEQ multiplex PCR was the method, and the copy in TCRdb shows in-frame clones only, minus some. The sample includes tens of thousands of clones. Germline CDR1 is SGHDN and CDR2 is FVKESK. V was pared by 4 bases and J by 5 bases, with 6 bases between. The CDR3 extends over 11 amino acids. The clonotype comes from a woman in her forties in good health and CMV-seropositive. Material: PBMCs. The chain recombines TRBV14 with TRBJ2-7; D remains ambiguous. CDR3 in amino acids: CASSLGNEQYF. The CDR3 region has the DNA TGTGCCAGCAGCCTCGGTAACGAGCAGTACTTC.